One sample yielded the 29 T cell receptor beta chains listed below, sequenced in a study of T cell responses to AZD1222 COVID-19 vaccine. Profiling relied on immunoSEQ multiplex PCR, and the TCRdb table lists in-frame clones only, not all of them. The sample lists about 130,000 clones; about 93% were seen once. The sample here was peripheral blood, taken 28 days after the second AZD1222 dose. All receptors come from an adult who received the AZD1222 COVID-19 vaccine.

The chain has TRBV29-1 and TRBJ2-5; a possible D gene is TRBD1 (5 bases). This CDR3 is built from 12 residues. V lost 6 bases and J 4 bases, leaving 12 bases between the germline ends. The germline gives CDR1 SQVTM, CDR2 ANQGSEA. Written as DNA, the CDR3 is TGCAGCGTACCCAGGGTGTCAGAGACCCAGTACTTC. This translates into CSVPRVSETQYF. The full variable domain, rest sourced from reference TRBV29-1 and TRBJ2-5, is SAVISQKPSRDICQRGTSLTIQCQVDSQVTMMFWYRQQPGQSLTLIATANQGSEATYESGFVIDKFPISRPNLTFSTLTVSNMSPEDSSIYLCSVPRVSETQYFGPGTRLLVL.

The J gene is TRBJ1-6, the V gene TRBV15; no clear D. This CDR3 has 13 amino acids. V was cut by 3 bases and J by 9 bases, with 9 bases left in between. Germline V CDR1 and CDR2: LNHNV, YYDKDF (reference sequence). CDR3 in amino acids: CATSRRESSPLHF. In DNA form, the CDR3 reads TGTGCCACCAGCAGGAGAGAGAGTTCACCCCTCCACTTT.

The CDR3 nucleotides read TGCGCCAGCAGCCAAGACGGTGCGGGACCCACGGAGGAGGCTTTCTTT. Protein: CASSQDGAGPTEEAFF. The chain uses TRBV4-3 and TRBJ1-1; the D gene is possibly TRBD1 (5 bases). This CDR3 has 16 amino acids. Germline V CDR1 and CDR2: LGHNA, YSLEER. V shed 0 bases and J shed 11 bases, with 22 bases lying between them.

The genes are TRBV9 and TRBJ2-5; 7 nucleotides match TRBD2. The CDR3 spans 15 residues. Germline V gives CDR1 SGDLS, CDR2 YYNGEE. J was trimmed by 5 bases and V by 0 bases; bases with no gene match: 7. Here the CDR3 reads CASSVAQRGAETQYF. The CDR3 DNA follows: TGTGCCAGCAGCGTAGCACAGCGGGGTGCCGAGACCCAGTACTTC.

This chain connects TRBV5-5 to TRBJ1-1; D is possibly TRBD1 (5 bases). Per germline, CDR1 SGHKS and CDR2 YYEKEE (reference sequence). CDR3 length: 14 residues. V dropped 6 bases and J dropped 4 bases, with 16 bases sitting between them. DNA of the CDR3: TGTGCCAGCATCCCCCGAGTAAGGGGCACTGAAGCTTTCTTT. This codes for CASIPRVRGTEAFF.

The J gene is TRBJ2-6, the V gene TRBV7-9, with unresolved D. V lost 4 bases and J 3 bases, leaving 13 bases between the germline ends. Germline CDR1 SEHNR, CDR2 FQNEAQ (reference sequence). The CDR3 covers 16 residues. CDR3 bases: TGTGCCAGCAGCTCCAGAAGGGATGGTGGGGCCAACGTCCTGACTTTC. Protein product: CASSSRRDGGANVLTF.

The V gene is TRBV12-3 or TRBV12-4, the J gene TRBJ1-4, with no clear D. Trimming cost V 6 bases and J 2 bases, with 7 bases left between them. This CDR3 is 13 amino acids long. CDR3 in amino acids: CASSRGTNEKLFF. The CDR3 nucleotides read TGTGCCAGCAGCCGAGGGACTAATGAAAAACTGTTTTTT.

The genes are TRBV3-1 (or the pseudogene TRBV3-2) and TRBJ2-7; TRBD2 is a possible D gene (6 bases). Trimming cost V 1 base and J 2 bases, with 12 bases left between them. Germline loops: CDR1 LGHDT, CDR2 YNNKEL (reference sequence). This CDR3 is 15 amino acids long. DNA for the CDR3: TGTGCCAGCAGCCAAGGGGGAGGCCAGGCCTACGAGCAGTACTTC. Protein sequence: CASSQGGGQAYEQYF.

The chain joins TRBV29-1 to TRBJ2-3; 7 bases are shared with TRBD1. The CDR3 has 13 amino acids. Germline loops: CDR1 SQVTM, CDR2 ANQGSEA. V lost 7 bases to trimming and J lost 5 bases; unmatched junction nucleotides: 9. This CDR3 is CSAPTGRGDTQYF. The CDR3 bases are TGCAGCGCTCCGACAGGGCGAGGAGATACGCAGTATTTT.

The chain has TRBV19 and TRBJ1-3; D possibly corresponds to TRBD1 (6 bases). Per germline, CDR1 LNHDA and CDR2 SQIVND (reference sequence). The CDR3 is made up of 16 amino acids. The V gene lost 3 bases and the J gene lost 0 bases, with 12 bases spanning the gap. The CDR3: CASSILNRDSGNTIYF. The CDR3 region has the DNA TGTGCCAGTAGTATTTTAAACAGGGACTCTGGAAACACCATATATTTT.

J is TRBJ1-1 and V is TRBV3-1 (or the pseudogene TRBV3-2); no clear D. The CDR3 totals 14 residues. The V and J ends lost 4 bases and 0 bases respectively, with 9 bases between them. The germline gives CDR1 LGHDT, CDR2 YNNKEL (reference sequence). CDR3 protein: CASSPSTLNTEAFF. The DNA of the CDR3 is TGTGCCAGCAGCCCCTCGACCTTGAACACTGAAGCTTTCTTT.

The rearrangement joins TRBV5-1 to TRBJ2-3, with 11 bases that match TRBD2. The junction had 13 bases not matched to a gene; V was cut back by 4 bases and J by 6 bases. Germline values: CDR1 SGHRS, CDR2 YFSETQ. The length of the CDR3 is 17 residues. Written as DNA, the CDR3 is TGCGCCAGCAGCCCTAATATAGGGGCTAGCGGGGGGGATACGCAGTATTTT. The encoded protein is CASSPNIGASGGDTQYF.

A single count supports this clone. The V call is TRBV5-1, the J call TRBJ2-1; 8 bases fit TRBD2. V gave up 1 base and J gave up 7 bases; unmatched junction bases: 7. Germline lookup yields CDR1 SGHRS and CDR2 YFSETQ. The CDR3 consists of 15 residues. Here the CDR3 reads CASSLSGGGWNEQFF. CDR3 nucleotides: TGCGCCAGCAGCTTGTCTGGCGGGGGGTGGAATGAGCAGTTCTTC.

This sequence joins TRBV7-3 and TRBJ2-1; no definite D call. The CDR3 runs to 13 residues. V was clipped by 3 bases and J by 6 bases, with 9 bases between them. From germline, CDR1 is SGHTA and CDR2 FQGTGA. CDR3 sequence reads: CASSLWFGNEQFF. The CDR3 nucleotides read TGTGCCAGCAGCTTGTGGTTCGGCAATGAGCAGTTCTTC.

This rearrangement joins TRBV19 to TRBJ1-3; perhaps TRBD1 as D (6 bases). The CDR3 is 14 residues long. Looked up from germline, CDR1 is LNHDA and CDR2 is SQIVND (reference sequence). V lost 0 bases and J lost 8, with 11 bases in between. The CDR3 spells CASSIDRGLYTIYF. The CDR3 DNA reads as TGTGCCAGTAGTATAGATCGGGGGCTATACACCATATATTTT.

The rearrangement joins TRBV5-1 to TRBJ2-3; 7 bases line up with TRBD1. V shed 4 bases, J shed 5 bases, and the junction held 7 bases outside the gene matches. This CDR3 contains 14 residues. Germline V CDR1 and CDR2: SGHRS, YFSETQ. CDR3: CASSQGQSRDTQYF. For the CDR3, the DNA is TGCGCCAGCAGCCAGGGACAGAGCCGAGATACGCAGTATTTT.

The chain recombines TRBV4-1 with TRBJ1-6, with 8 bases matching TRBD1. CDR3 length: 14 amino acids. CDR1 is MGHRA and CDR2 is YSYEKL in the germline V gene. V shed 5 bases, J shed 9 bases, and the junction held 6 bases outside the gene matches. The CDR3 nucleotides are TGCGCCAGCAGCATGACAGGGGAAGGTTCACCCCTCCACTTT. Translated: CASSMTGEGSPLHF.

The gene calls are TRBV2 and TRBJ2-7; 8 positions agree with TRBD1. The CDR3 extends over 12 amino acids. Germline assignment: CDR1 SNHLY and CDR2 FYNNEI. Trimming removed 6 bases from V and 4 bases from J; junction bases left unmatched: 2. CDR3 bases: TGTGCCAGCAGGCGACAGGGGTACGAGCAGTACTTC. Protein: CASRRQGYEQYF.

The J gene is TRBJ2-2, the V gene TRBV14; a possible D gene is TRBD1 (6 bases). There are 16 residues in the CDR3. Germline lookup yields CDR1 SGHDN and CDR2 FVKESK. The V gene lost 4 bases and the J gene lost 1 base, with 13 bases spanning the gap. The CDR3 region is CASSRRPGQNTGELFF. CDR3 DNA: TGTGCCAGCAGCCGTCGACCGGGACAGAACACCGGGGAGCTGTTTTTT.

This chain connects TRBV30 to TRBJ2-5; D might be TRBD2 (5 bases). This CDR3 is built from 16 residues. V dropped 0 bases and J dropped 2 bases, with 16 bases sitting between them. Germline CDR1 reads GTSNPN; CDR2 reads SVGIG (reference sequence). The CDR3 loop reads CAWSVLGTPQQETQYF. The CDR3 nucleotides are TGTGCCTGGAGTGTACTAGGAACACCACAGCAAGAGACCCAGTACTTC. The whole variable domain, filled in from reference TRBV30 and TRBJ2-5, reads SQTIHQWPATLVQPVGSPLSLECTVEGTSNPNLYWYRQAAGRGLQLLFYSVGIGQISSEVPQNLSASRPQDRQFILSSKKLLLSDSGFYLCAWSVLGTPQQETQYFGPGTRLLVL.

This rearrangement joins TRBV6-5 to TRBJ1-3, with D uncertain. V lost 0 bases, J lost 0 bases, and 6 bases lay in between. Looked up from germline, CDR1 is MNHEY and CDR2 is SVGAGI. This CDR3 is 15 amino acids long. The CDR3 protein is CASSYSAGSGNTIYF. The CDR3 DNA is TGTGCCAGCAGTTACTCCGCCGGCTCTGGAAACACCATATATTTT.

The CDR3, as DNA: TGTGCCTGCGCCCTAGCGGGGGGCTACGAGCAGTACTTC. This translates into CACALAGGYEQYF. The V call is TRBV27, the J call TRBJ2-7, with TRBD2 matching over 11 bases. In germline, CDR1 is MNHEY, CDR2 SMNVEV (reference sequence). After removal of 11 bases from V and 3 bases from J, the junction contained 6 bases not matched to a gene. The CDR3 has 13 amino acids.

The J gene is TRBJ1-1, the V gene TRBV10-3, with 7 bases matching TRBD1. The CDR3 loop spans 15 amino acids. Per the germline V gene, CDR1 is ENHRY and CDR2 is SYGVKD. Losses at the gene ends were 3 bases for V and 5 bases for J; bases not matched to a gene: 9. The CDR3 nucleotides are TGTGCCATCAGTGAATCCACAGGGGAGGGAACTGAAGCTTTCTTT. As protein: CAISESTGEGTEAFF.

V is TRBV6-5 and J is TRBJ2-7; 9 bases map to TRBD2. The CDR3 is 14 residues long. Per germline, CDR1 MNHEY and CDR2 SVGAGI. After removal of 10 bases from V and 3 bases from J, the junction contained 10 bases not matched to a gene. The CDR3 region is CAIPDSGGIYEQYF. CDR3 nucleotides: TGTGCCATCCCGGATAGCGGGGGAATCTACGAGCAGTACTTC.

This chain uses TRBV6-5 with TRBJ2-2; a weak D match, TRBD2 (5 bases). This CDR3 has 16 amino acids. Trimming took off 3 bases at V and 4 bases at J, with 15 bases between the two ends. Germline loops: CDR1 MNHEY, CDR2 SVGAGI. In DNA, the CDR3 is TGTGCCAGCAGTTATAGTGGAGGAAGCTCCACCGGGGAGCTGTTTTTT. Translating it yields CASSYSGGSSTGELFF.

The V call is TRBV3-1 (or the pseudogene TRBV3-2), the J call TRBJ1-4, with D possibly matching TRBD1 (5 bases). The germline CDR1 and CDR2 sequences are LGHDT and YNNKEL (reference sequence). The CDR3 loop spans 17 amino acids. V dropped 1 base and J dropped 8 bases, with 20 bases sitting between them. The CDR3 region has the DNA TGTGCCAGCAGCCAAGCCCGGAGGGGAGTGGCTCGGGAAAAACTGTTTTTT. It translates to CASSQARRGVAREKLFF.

The chain recombines TRBV27 with TRBJ1-3; D perhaps matches TRBD1 (5 bases). The germline CDR1 and CDR2 sequences are MNHEY and SMNVEV (reference sequence). CDR3 length: 14 amino acids. V lost 5 bases and J lost 4, with 12 bases in between. The CDR3 DNA reads TGTGCCAGCAGTCCGGGGACGGAGGGAAACACCATATATTTT. It encodes CASSPGTEGNTIYF.

V is TRBV28 and J is TRBJ1-2; 8 bases fit TRBD1. CDR1 and CDR2 from the germline V gene are MDHEN and SYDVKM. V dropped 10 bases and J dropped 3; count of bases not matched to a gene: 10. This CDR3 has 14 amino acids. In DNA form, the CDR3 reads TGTGCCACCGTTCAGGGGGCAGAAGACTATGGCTACACCTTC. Translated, it gives CATVQGAEDYGYTF.

The chain links TRBV14 to TRBJ2-7; perhaps TRBD1 as D (6 bases). Germline assignment: CDR1 SGHDN and CDR2 FVKESK. Trimming took off 0 bases at V and 3 bases at J, with 15 bases between the two ends. This CDR3 comprises 16 residues. The CDR3 DNA reads TGTGCCAGCAGCCAAGATAAAGGACAGACGATCTACGAGCAGTACTTC. Its protein product is CASSQDKGQTIYEQYF.